There are a few counts of the clone carrying this T cell receptor (beta chain). Its antigen is currently unknown. CDR1 SGHTA and CDR2 FQGNSA come from the germline V gene. The CDR3 runs to 14 residues. V shed 5 bases and J shed 1 base, with 12 bases lying between them. What was amplified from RNA transcripts were TCR beta CDR3 regions. TCR CDR3 regions were first amplified by RT-PCR with HTBI primers. TCRdb recomputed calls from the multiplex PCR reads with MiXCR, one row per CDR3 protein. Of about 740,000 distinct CDR3 sequences in the sample, less than 15% were seen once. The data belong to a study of T cells in Graves' hyperthyroidism and ophthalmopathy. Study outcomes and limitations: Also found in blood were most expanded thyroid clonotypes above 0.001. Ophthalmopathy cases were set apart from stable hyperthyroidism by a 13 V-J model.

The TCR comes from a woman aged 18-29 years with Graves' hyperthyroidism. The chain combines TRBV7-2 with TRBJ2-7; D not resolved. Sequenced sample: blood. CDR3 nucleotides: TGTGCCAGCAGCCCCCTGGCAACTTCCTACGAGCAGTACTTC. It is translated as CASSPLATSYEQYF.